This section outlines one T cell receptor (beta chain) sequence together with its context. TCRdb's table, derived via immunoSEQ multiplex PCR, lists solely in-frame clones and lacks some. Of roughly 190,000 clones in the sample, about 81% were seen once. Per germline, CDR1 KGHSH and CDR2 LQKENI. V shed 3 bases, J shed 3 bases, and the junction held 19 bases outside the gene matches. This CDR3 is 19 amino acids long. This entry comes from a study of blood T cell repertoires in COVID-19. Cohort 3 donors were reported recovered after two negative PCRs, clearance, or symptom resolution. This TCR came from a woman aged 25-40 years who had recovered from COVID-19. The sequencing input was PBMCs or T cells enriched from blood (not recorded which). The chain couples TRBV18 to TRBJ1-1; 7 bases are a match to TRBD1. For the CDR3, the DNA is TGTGCCAGCTCACCCTTCGACAGGGATGGGGTCCGGGGTGACACTGAAGCTTTCTTT. Encoded protein: CASSPFDRDGVRGDTEAFF. The full variable domain, rest sourced from reference TRBV18 and TRBJ1-1, is NAGVMQNPRHLVRRRGQEARLRCSPMKGHSHVYWYRQLPEEGLKFMVYLQKENIIDESGMPKERFSAEFPKEGPSILRIQQVVRGDSAAYFCASSPFDRDGVRGDTEAFFGQGTRLTVV.